Described below is a single T cell receptor (beta chain) sequence and its context. Its target is not known. The V gene's germline CDR1 is MGHRA and CDR2 YSYEKL. The junction had 8 bases not matched to a gene; V was cut back by 6 bases and J by 4 bases. The CDR3 is made up of 15 amino acids. This entry belongs to a study of cytomegalovirus exposure and HLA in healthy donors. The overall study: A later analysis reported the same platform for the 120 validation repertoires and the 500 to 700 first-cohort repertoires.

Study conclusions and caveats: Researchers catalogued over 150 TCR beta chains as cytomegalovirus-associated.

TCRdb's table, derived via immunoSEQ multiplex PCR, lists solely in-frame clones and lacks some. The table shows approximately 73,000 clones, with approximately 95% occurring only once. What was sequenced was PBMCs. The receptor was isolated from a man aged 18 to 29 in good health and CMV-seronegative. V is TRBV4-1 and J is TRBJ2-7; 11 bases line up with TRBD1. The CDR3 spells CASSLGTGGFYEQYF. DNA of the CDR3: TGCGCCAGCAGTCTCGGGACAGGGGGGTTTTACGAGCAGTACTTC.